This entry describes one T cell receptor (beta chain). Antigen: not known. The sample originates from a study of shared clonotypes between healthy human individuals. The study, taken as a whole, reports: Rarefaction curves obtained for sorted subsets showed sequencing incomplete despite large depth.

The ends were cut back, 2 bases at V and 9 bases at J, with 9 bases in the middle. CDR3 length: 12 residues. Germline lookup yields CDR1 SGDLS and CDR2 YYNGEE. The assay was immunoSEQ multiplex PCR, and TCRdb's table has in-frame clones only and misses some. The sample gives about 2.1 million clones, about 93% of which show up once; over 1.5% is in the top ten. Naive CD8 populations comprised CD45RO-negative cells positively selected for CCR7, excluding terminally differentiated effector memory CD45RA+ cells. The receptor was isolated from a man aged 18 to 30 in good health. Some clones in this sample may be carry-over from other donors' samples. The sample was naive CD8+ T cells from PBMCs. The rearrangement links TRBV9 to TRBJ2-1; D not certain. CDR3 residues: CASSVDAGEQFF. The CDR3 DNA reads TGTGCCAGCAGCGTTGACGCCGGTGAGCAGTTCTTC.